This entry concerns a single TCR beta chain. The antigen is not known. Libraries were prepared by immunoSEQ multiplex PCR; TCRdb keeps only in-frame clonotypes and omits some of them. This sample carries hundreds of thousands of clones, roughly 89% of them seen once, and the ten largest clones take under 0.95%. These data belong to a study of cytomegalovirus exposure and HLA in healthy donors. Study-wide findings and caveats: Reportedly, diagnosis of cytomegalovirus status by the classifier showed high specificity and sensitivity. Rare sequences made up most TCRs, while some public TCRs were found in many donors.

The clonotype comes from a woman between 18 and 29 years old in good health and CMV-seronegative. Specimen: PBMCs.

CDR3 nucleotide sequence: TGTGCCAGTAGTTCCTTGGGGACAGGGAACACTGAAGCTTTCTTT. Translation: CASSSLGTGNTEAFF. The J gene is TRBJ1-1, the V gene TRBV19; the match to TRBD1 covers 8 bases. CDR3 length: 15 residues. V gave up 5 bases and J gave up 1 base; unmatched junction bases: 6. CDR1 LNHDA and CDR2 SQIVND come from the germline V gene (reference sequence). The full variable domain, rest sourced from reference TRBV19 and TRBJ1-1, is DGGITQSPKYLFRKEGQNVTLSCEQNLNHDAMYWYRQDPGQGLRLIYYSQIVNDFQKGDIAEGYSVSREKKESFPLTVTSAQKNPTAFYLCASSSLGTGNTEAFFGQGTRLTVV.